The clone carrying this T cell receptor beta chain was detected only a few times. The antigen is undetermined. The source of the sample is a study of cytomegalovirus exposure and HLA in healthy donors. PCR employed 60 Vbeta and 13 Jbeta primers. Assay: immunoSEQ multiplex PCR; the TCRdb copy retains only in-frame clones and omits some. The repertoire includes 310,000 or so clones, approximately 90% of them detected once, and approximately 2% sits in the top ten. Regarding the study as a whole: Across all donors, roughly uniform sequencing depth was an assumption of the presence/absence analyses. In a later analysis, V- and J-gene trimming of beta chains associated with a DCLRE1C missense variant, replicated independently.

This CDR3 is 16 amino acids long. The germline gives CDR1 SGHRS, CDR2 YFSETQ. V was shortened by 3 bases and J by 0 bases, with 13 bases between the two germline ends. The sequence derives from a woman under 30 in good health and CMV-seronegative. The sample consisted of PBMCs. This chain joins TRBV5-1 and TRBJ1-3, with a possible D match to TRBD1 (6 bases). CDR3 DNA: TGCGCCAGCAGCTACAGGGAGCCTAGCTCTGGAAACACCATATATTTT. As protein: CASSYREPSSGNTIYF.